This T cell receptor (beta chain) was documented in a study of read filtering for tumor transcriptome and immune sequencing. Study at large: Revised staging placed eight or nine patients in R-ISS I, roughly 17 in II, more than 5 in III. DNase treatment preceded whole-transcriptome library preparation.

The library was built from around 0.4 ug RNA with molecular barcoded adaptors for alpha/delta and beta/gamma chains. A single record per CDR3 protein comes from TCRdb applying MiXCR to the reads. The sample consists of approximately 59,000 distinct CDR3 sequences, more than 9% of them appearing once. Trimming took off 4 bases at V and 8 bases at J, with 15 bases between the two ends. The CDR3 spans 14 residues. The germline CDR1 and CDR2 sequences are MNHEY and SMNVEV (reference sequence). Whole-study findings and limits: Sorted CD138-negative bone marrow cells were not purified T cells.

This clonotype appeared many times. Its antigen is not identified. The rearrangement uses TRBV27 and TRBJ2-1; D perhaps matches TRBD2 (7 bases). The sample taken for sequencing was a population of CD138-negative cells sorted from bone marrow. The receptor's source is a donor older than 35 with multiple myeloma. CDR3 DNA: TGTGCCAGCAGTTCCTACCGGGGGGCGGATGAGCAGTTCTTC. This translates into CASSSYRGADEQFF.